The rows below give T cell receptor beta chains drawn from one sample of a study of blood T cell repertoires in COVID-19. Here immunoSEQ multiplex PCR was the method, and the copy in TCRdb shows in-frame clones only, minus some. The table has about 180,000 clones, 88% seen once. Material for sequencing was PBMCs or T cells enriched from blood (not recorded which). These receptors were obtained from a woman in her late teens or twenties who had recovered from COVID-19. CDR3s include the opening cysteine and the closing phenylalanine or tryptophan. Each record gives: CDR3 length, J gene, V gene, D gene, clone size, CDR3 DNA, CDR3 protein. The D gene is left open where the match is weak. Size tells how often a clone was seen (once, few, many) or the class of an expanded clone, and some rows leave it out.

len: 13; j_gene: TRBJ1-2; v_gene: TRBV7-9; d_gene: TRBD1; abundance: -; CDR3nt: TGTGCCAGCAGCCATCGGGACAGCTATGGCTACACCTTC; CDR3aa: CASSHRDSYGYTF
len: 14; j_gene: TRBJ2-7; v_gene: TRBV7-8; d_gene: -; abundance: -; CDR3nt: TGTGCCAGCAGCTTAGCGGAGGCTACCTACGAGCAGTACTTC; CDR3aa: CASSLAEATYEQYF
len: 13; j_gene: TRBJ1-1; v_gene: TRBV11-2; d_gene: -; abundance: -; CDR3nt: TGTGCCAGCAGGGGGCGAGGGAACACTGAAGCTTTCTTT; CDR3aa: CASRGRGNTEAFF
len: 14; j_gene: TRBJ2-5; v_gene: TRBV4-1; d_gene: -; abundance: -; CDR3nt: TGCGCCAGCAGCCAAGAGGGAGTCAGGGAGACCCAGTACTTC; CDR3aa: CASSQEGVRETQYF
len: 15; j_gene: TRBJ1-2; v_gene: TRBV11-2; d_gene: -; abundance: -; CDR3nt: TGTGCCAGCAGCTTTCAAACAGAATCTAACTATGGCTACACCTTC; CDR3aa: CASSFQTESNYGYTF
len: 15; j_gene: TRBJ2-2; v_gene: TRBV4-1; d_gene: TRBD2; abundance: few; CDR3nt: TGCGCCAGCAGCCAACCCCGGACTAGCGGCCGGGAGCTGTTTTTT; CDR3aa: CASSQPRTSGRELFF
len: 15; j_gene: TRBJ2-2; v_gene: TRBV11-3; d_gene: -; abundance: -; CDR3nt: TGTGCCAGCAGCTTAGGGGGGCGCTGGACCGGGGAGCTGTTTTTT; CDR3aa: CASSLGGRWTGELFF
len: 14; j_gene: TRBJ1-2; v_gene: TRBV6-5; d_gene: TRBD1; abundance: -; CDR3nt: TGTGCCAGCAGGGAGACAGGGGCCGCCAGGGGCTACACCTTC; CDR3aa: CASRETGAARGYTF
len: 16; j_gene: TRBJ1-5; v_gene: TRBV10-3; d_gene: -; abundance: few; CDR3nt: TGTGCCATCAGTGAGTCCAGGGGCGCGAGCAATCAGCCCCAGCATTTT; CDR3aa: CAISESRGASNQPQHF
len: 13; j_gene: TRBJ2-7; v_gene: TRBV5-6; d_gene: -; abundance: -; CDR3nt: TGTGCCAGCAGCTTGCCAAATTCCTACGAGCAGTACTTC; CDR3aa: CASSLPNSYEQYF
len: 11; j_gene: TRBJ1-1; v_gene: TRBV20-1; d_gene: -; abundance: -; CDR3nt: TGCAGTGCTGGCCGGGGGGCTGAAGCTTTCTTT; CDR3aa: CSAGRGAEAFF
len: 15; j_gene: TRBJ1-5; v_gene: TRBV10-3; d_gene: TRBD1; abundance: -; CDR3nt: TGTGCCATCAGTATGGGGGACAGGGGTGGGCAGCCCCAGCATTTT; CDR3aa: CAISMGDRGGQPQHF
len: 17; j_gene: TRBJ2-7; v_gene: TRBV7-2; d_gene: -; abundance: -; CDR3nt: TGTGCCAGCAGTCCCGGGGTGATCGGGCAAGGATACTACGAGCAGTACTTC; CDR3aa: CASSPGVIGQGYYEQYF
len: 15; j_gene: TRBJ2-7; v_gene: TRBV20-1; d_gene: TRBD2; abundance: -; CDR3nt: TGCAGTGCTAGTATTCTGCGGGAGGGCCGCGACGAGCAGTACTTC; CDR3aa: CSASILREGRDEQYF
len: 14; j_gene: TRBJ1-1; v_gene: TRBV7-9; d_gene: -; abundance: -; CDR3nt: TGTGCCAGCAGCTTAGGGCAGGAGAACACTGAAGCTTTCTTT; CDR3aa: CASSLGQENTEAFF
len: 13; j_gene: TRBJ2-3; v_gene: TRBV12-3/TRBV12-4; d_gene: -; abundance: -; CDR3nt: TGTGCCAGCAGCCAAACTACCACAGATACGCAGTATTTT; CDR3aa: CASSQTTTDTQYF
len: 11; j_gene: TRBJ2-7; v_gene: TRBV28; d_gene: -; abundance: -; CDR3nt: TGTGCCAGCTTGGGCTACAACGAGCAGTACTTC; CDR3aa: CASLGYNEQYF
len: 13; j_gene: TRBJ1-2; v_gene: TRBV29-1; d_gene: -; abundance: -; CDR3nt: TGCAGCCCGGGGGGCGGGGAGGCTGGTGGCTACACCTTC; CDR3aa: CSPGGGEAGGYTF
len: 14; j_gene: TRBJ1-2; v_gene: TRBV28; d_gene: -; abundance: -; CDR3nt: TGTGCCAGCAGTCCCCCCGGGGAGGTATTTGGCTACACCTTC; CDR3aa: CASSPPGEVFGYTF
len: 15; j_gene: TRBJ2-5; v_gene: TRBV7-2; d_gene: TRBD1; abundance: -; CDR3nt: TGTGCCAGCAGCTTAGTGACAGGGGGAGAGGAGACCCAGTACTTC; CDR3aa: CASSLVTGGEETQYF
len: 11; j_gene: TRBJ2-7; v_gene: TRBV6-5; d_gene: -; abundance: few; CDR3nt: TGTGCCAGCAGGCAGGGCTACGAGCAGTACTTC; CDR3aa: CASRQGYEQYF
len: 14; j_gene: TRBJ1-1; v_gene: TRBV27; d_gene: TRBD1; abundance: few; CDR3nt: TGTGCCTGCCGGGACAGGGGTATGAACACTGAAGCTTTCTTT; CDR3aa: CACRDRGMNTEAFF
len: 16; j_gene: TRBJ2-5; v_gene: TRBV5-1; d_gene: TRBD1; abundance: -; CDR3nt: TGCGCCAGCAGCCCGGGACAGGGGCTCAATAAAGAGACCCAGTACTTC; CDR3aa: CASSPGQGLNKETQYF
len: 15; j_gene: TRBJ1-2; v_gene: TRBV19; d_gene: TRBD1; abundance: -; CDR3nt: TGTGCCAGTATCACATACCGGGACAGGGGGTATGGCTACACCTTC; CDR3aa: CASITYRDRGYGYTF
len: 18; j_gene: TRBJ1-5; v_gene: TRBV19; d_gene: TRBD1; abundance: -; CDR3nt: TGTGCCACCCTTCTGGGACAGGGAACCGGGTATAGCAATCAGCCCCAGCATTTT; CDR3aa: CATLLGQGTGYSNQPQHF
len: 14; j_gene: TRBJ2-7; v_gene: TRBV5-3; d_gene: -; abundance: -; CDR3nt: TGTGCCAGAAGCTTGTGGGGGGATTCCTACGAGCAGTACTTC; CDR3aa: CARSLWGDSYEQYF
len: 18; j_gene: TRBJ2-1; v_gene: TRBV7-6; d_gene: TRBD2; abundance: -; CDR3nt: TGTGCCAGCAGCCCCATCAGTCTAGCGGGATTCTCCTACAATGAGCAGTTCTTC; CDR3aa: CASSPISLAGFSYNEQFF
len: 16; j_gene: TRBJ2-5; v_gene: TRBV27; d_gene: TRBD2; abundance: -; CDR3nt: TGTGCCAGCAGTTCCGGGACTAACACTCAGCGGGAGACCCAGTACTTC; CDR3aa: CASSSGTNTQRETQYF
len: 12; j_gene: TRBJ1-2; v_gene: TRBV12-3/TRBV12-4; d_gene: -; abundance: -; CDR3nt: TGTGCCAGCAGTTTTACCGGAGGTGGCTACACCTTC; CDR3aa: CASSFTGGGYTF
len: 15; j_gene: TRBJ2-3; v_gene: TRBV7-9; d_gene: -; abundance: once; CDR3nt: TGTGCCAGCAGCGACGGAGGACTGAGCACAGATACGCAGTATTTT; CDR3aa: CASSDGGLSTDTQYF
len: 16; j_gene: TRBJ1-4; v_gene: TRBV18; d_gene: -; abundance: -; CDR3nt: TGTGCCAGCAGAATCTCCCTCGGGGCAACTAATGAAAAACTGTTTTTT; CDR3aa: CASRISLGATNEKLFF
len: 16; j_gene: TRBJ2-5; v_gene: TRBV6-5; d_gene: TRBD1; abundance: -; CDR3nt: TGTGCCAGCAGTTCCTGGACGACAGGGTACCAAGAGACCCAGTACTTC; CDR3aa: CASSSWTTGYQETQYF
len: 15; j_gene: TRBJ1-2; v_gene: TRBV7-6; d_gene: -; abundance: -; CDR3nt: TGTGCCAGCAGCTTAGGGGCAGGGCCTAACTATGGCTACACCTTC; CDR3aa: CASSLGAGPNYGYTF
len: 14; j_gene: TRBJ1-1; v_gene: TRBV6-5; d_gene: -; abundance: -; CDR3nt: TGTGCCAGCAGCTTTGATTTCGGGGGAGGTCTAGCTTTCTTT; CDR3aa: CASSFDFGGGLAFF
len: 18; j_gene: TRBJ1-2; v_gene: TRBV4-1; d_gene: -; abundance: large; CDR3nt: TGCGCCAGCAGCCAAGAAGTCGGATTTCTATCTGCGGACTATGGCTACACCTTC; CDR3aa: CASSQEVGFLSADYGYTF
len: 14; j_gene: TRBJ1-4; v_gene: TRBV2; d_gene: TRBD1; abundance: -; CDR3nt: TGTGCCAGCAGTGAAAGGACAGGCAATGAAAAACTGTTTTTT; CDR3aa: CASSERTGNEKLFF
len: 12; j_gene: TRBJ2-7; v_gene: TRBV2; d_gene: -; abundance: few; CDR3nt: TGTGCCATCGATTATAACACCTACGAGCAGTACTTC; CDR3aa: CAIDYNTYEQYF
len: 17; j_gene: TRBJ2-3; v_gene: TRBV3-1/TRBV3-2; d_gene: -; abundance: -; CDR3nt: TGTGCCAGCAGCCAAGATCGCGTCTACTGCAGCACAGATACGCAGTATTTT; CDR3aa: CASSQDRVYCSTDTQYF
len: 14; j_gene: TRBJ1-1; v_gene: TRBV9; d_gene: TRBD1; abundance: -; CDR3nt: TGTGCCAGCAGCACGGGACAGGTGAACACTGAAGCTTTCTTT; CDR3aa: CASSTGQVNTEAFF
len: 15; j_gene: TRBJ1-2; v_gene: TRBV7-9; d_gene: -; abundance: -; CDR3nt: TGTGCCAGCACCCAAACCCCGGGGGAGAAATATGGCTACACCTTC; CDR3aa: CASTQTPGEKYGYTF
len: 19; j_gene: TRBJ2-5; v_gene: TRBV7-2; d_gene: TRBD2; abundance: -; CDR3nt: TGTGCCAGCAGTTACGCCTTCCGAGCGGGAAGGGTTCCTAAAGAGACCCAGTACTTC; CDR3aa: CASSYAFRAGRVPKETQYF
len: 14; j_gene: TRBJ2-7; v_gene: TRBV29-1; d_gene: -; abundance: once; CDR3nt: TGCAGCGTCCTTAGAGGGGGAAATAACTACGAGCAGTACTTC; CDR3aa: CSVLRGGNNYEQYF
len: 13; j_gene: TRBJ1-1; v_gene: TRBV25-1; d_gene: -; abundance: -; CDR3nt: TGTGCCAGCAGGGCTCGACAGAACGCTGAAGCTTTCTTT; CDR3aa: CASRARQNAEAFF
len: 18; j_gene: TRBJ2-3; v_gene: TRBV11-3; d_gene: TRBD2; abundance: -; CDR3nt: TGTGCCAGCAGCTCGACTAGCGGGGGGGCAGTAGGCACAGATACGCAGTATTTT; CDR3aa: CASSSTSGGAVGTDTQYF
len: 16; j_gene: TRBJ2-1; v_gene: TRBV4-3; d_gene: TRBD2; abundance: -; CDR3nt: TGCGCCAGCAGCCAAGATCCAGCGGGGGGGCTCAATGAGCAGTTCTTC; CDR3aa: CASSQDPAGGLNEQFF
len: 19; j_gene: TRBJ2-2; v_gene: TRBV28; d_gene: TRBD2; abundance: -; CDR3nt: TGTGCCAGCAGTTTGTTCCGACTAGCGGGGGGCGTGGGAACTGGGGAGCTGTTTTTT; CDR3aa: CASSLFRLAGGVGTGELFF
len: 15; j_gene: TRBJ1-1; v_gene: TRBV2; d_gene: TRBD1; abundance: once; CDR3nt: TGTGCCAGCGACGACAGGGGGAGTATGAACACTGAAGCTTTCTTT; CDR3aa: CASDDRGSMNTEAFF
len: 16; j_gene: TRBJ2-1; v_gene: TRBV7-9; d_gene: -; abundance: -; CDR3nt: TGTGCCAGCAGCCCCCAGGAGGGGAGGTCCTACAATGAGCAGTTCTTC; CDR3aa: CASSPQEGRSYNEQFF
len: 15; j_gene: TRBJ1-1; v_gene: TRBV7-2; d_gene: TRBD1; abundance: -; CDR3nt: TGTGCCAGCAGCTTAGGGTCAGGGGGCTACACTGAAGCTTTCTTT; CDR3aa: CASSLGSGGYTEAFF
len: 14; j_gene: TRBJ1-4; v_gene: TRBV2; d_gene: TRBD1; abundance: -; CDR3nt: TGTGCCAGCAGTGTACAGGGGATGGACGAAAAACTGTTTTTT; CDR3aa: CASSVQGMDEKLFF
len: 14; j_gene: TRBJ2-7; v_gene: TRBV6-1; d_gene: -; abundance: once; CDR3nt: TGTGCCAGCAGTGAAGGTTTCAGATCCTACGAGCAGTACTTC; CDR3aa: CASSEGFRSYEQYF
len: 13; j_gene: TRBJ2-7; v_gene: TRBV12-3/TRBV12-4; d_gene: -; abundance: -; CDR3nt: TGTGCCAGCAGTTGGGACAATACCTACGAGCAGTACTTC; CDR3aa: CASSWDNTYEQYF
len: 16; j_gene: TRBJ1-1; v_gene: TRBV3-1/TRBV3-2; d_gene: -; abundance: -; CDR3nt: TGTGCCAGCAGCTGGGGGCAGGGAGAGGTGAACACTGAAGCTTTCTTT; CDR3aa: CASSWGQGEVNTEAFF
len: 14; j_gene: TRBJ2-2; v_gene: TRBV6-4; d_gene: TRBD1; abundance: -; CDR3nt: TGTGCCAGCAGTGCGACAGGGCACACCGGGGAGCTGTTTTTT; CDR3aa: CASSATGHTGELFF
len: 11; j_gene: TRBJ2-7; v_gene: TRBV6-5; d_gene: -; abundance: -; CDR3nt: TGTGCCAGCAGTTCGCCCGGGGAGCAGTACTTC; CDR3aa: CASSSPGEQYF
len: 16; j_gene: TRBJ2-2; v_gene: TRBV11-2; d_gene: -; abundance: -; CDR3nt: TGTGCCAGCAGCCGGTTACGACAGAGAAACACCGGGGAGCTGTTTTTT; CDR3aa: CASSRLRQRNTGELFF